The source of this T cell receptor beta chain is a study of cytomegalovirus exposure and HLA in healthy donors. General study results and limits: In a later analysis, donors in an Asian-associated ancestry cluster reportedly had fewer N-insertions in productive TCRs than the cohort mean. Presence/absence analyses treated sequencing depth as roughly uniform across donors. Among the CMV-associated chains, three were confirmed in vitro as specific for CMV antigens.

Worth noting for this clone: Antigen specificity is unknown.

V gave up 3 bases and J gave up 4 bases, with 5 bases separating them. CDR1 is SGHDT and CDR2 is YYEEEE in the germline V gene. The CDR3 is made up of 12 amino acids. Use of 60 Vbeta and 13 Jbeta primers characterized the PCR. Sequenced by immunoSEQ multiplex PCR; TCRdb stores in-frame clones only, minus some. The table shows more than 150,000 clones, with around 78% occurring only once. This chain joins TRBV5-6 and TRBJ2-1; D remains unclear. The sample comprised PBMCs. This receptor was obtained from a middle-aged man in good health and CMV-seronegative. CDR3 sequence: CASSYEYNEQFF. In DNA, the CDR3 is TGTGCCAGCAGCTATGAGTACAATGAGCAGTTCTTC.